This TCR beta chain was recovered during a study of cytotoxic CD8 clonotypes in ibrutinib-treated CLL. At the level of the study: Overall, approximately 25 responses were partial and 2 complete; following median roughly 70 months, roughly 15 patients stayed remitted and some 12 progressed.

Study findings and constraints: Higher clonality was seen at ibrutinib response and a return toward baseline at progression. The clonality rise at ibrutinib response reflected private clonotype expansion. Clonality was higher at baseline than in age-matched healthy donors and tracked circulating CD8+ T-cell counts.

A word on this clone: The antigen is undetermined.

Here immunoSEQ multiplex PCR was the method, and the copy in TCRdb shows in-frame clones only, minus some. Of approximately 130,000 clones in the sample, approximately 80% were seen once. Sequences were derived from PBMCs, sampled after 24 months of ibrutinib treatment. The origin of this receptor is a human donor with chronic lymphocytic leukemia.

CDR3 region: CASSLASPVLEKLFF. CDR3 nucleotide sequence: TGCGCCAGCAGCTTGGCCAGTCCCGTCCTCGAAAAACTGTTTTTT. The chain uses TRBV5-1 and TRBJ1-4; D is uncertain. V lost 0 bases to trimming and J lost 8 bases, with 14 bases between them. The CDR3 has 15 residues. Germline V gene data show CDR1 as SGHRS and CDR2 as YFSETQ.